These 28 T cell receptor beta chains originate from one sample sequenced in a study of T cells in Graves' hyperthyroidism and ophthalmopathy. Researchers amplified the TCR beta CDR3 regions from RNA transcripts. The primer set for the first-round RT-PCR of the TCR CDR3 was HTBI. Using its own MiXCR run on the multiplex PCR reads, TCRdb lists one record per CDR3 protein. The sample shows around 340,000 distinct CDR3 sequences, approximately 17% of them seen only once. The sample taken for sequencing was blood. Receptors were obtained from a man younger than 45 with Graves' hyperthyroidism.

This clonotype was seen more than once but under ten times. This sequence joins TRBV6-1 and TRBJ2-4, with D possibly being TRBD1 (6 bases). CDR3 length: 12 amino acids. V shed 3 bases and J shed 8 bases, with 8 bases lying between them. Germline CDR1 reads MNHNS; CDR2 reads SASEGT. The CDR3 here is CASSEGAYIQYF. CDR3 DNA: TGTGCCAGCAGTGAGGGGGCGTACATTCAGTACTTC.

The sample holds a few counts of this clonotype. V usage is TRBV5-4 and J usage is TRBJ2-1; D possibly matches TRBD1 or TRBD2 (6 bases each). CDR1 is SGHNT and CDR2 is YYREEE in the germline V gene (reference sequence). The CDR3 length is 13 residues. V was pared by 7 bases and J by 9 bases, with 17 bases between. DNA for the CDR3: TGTGCCAGCGGGGGCGACAGGAGGGGTGAGCAGTTCTTC. Its protein product is CASGGDRRGEQFF.

This clonotype was counted between two and nine times. The chain carries TRBV4-1 and TRBJ2-2; TRBD2 is a possible D gene (6 bases). From germline, CDR1 is MGHRA and CDR2 YSYEKL. V was pared by 2 bases and J by 1 base, with 14 bases between. This CDR3 is 17 amino acids long. This CDR3 reads CASSQSGRPMNTGELFF. In DNA, the CDR3 is TGCGCCAGCAGCCAAAGCGGGCGGCCCATGAACACCGGGGAGCTGTTTTTT.

In this sample, this clonotype turned up many times. The chain uses TRBV11-2 and TRBJ2-3; 10 bases are shared with TRBD2. With V trimmed by 1 base and J by 4 bases, 2 bases remained unmatched. CDR3 size: 15 residues. The germline V gene has CDR1 SGHAT and CDR2 FQNNGV. CDR3 region: CASSLVSGRPDTQYF. The CDR3 DNA reads TGTGCCAGCAGCTTAGTTAGCGGGAGGCCAGATACGCAGTATTTT. Variable domain in full (rest from reference TRBV11-2 and TRBJ2-3): EAGVAQSPRYKIIEKRQSVAFWCNPISGHATLYWYQQILGQGPKLLIQFQNNGVVDDSQLPKDRFSAERLKGVDSTLKIQPAKLEDSAVYLCASSLVSGRPDTQYFGPGTRLTVL.

The chain couples TRBV7-9 to TRBJ2-7, with D perhaps TRBD2 (5 bases). Trimming stripped 5 bases from V and 5 bases from J, with 16 bases between. CDR1 SEHNR and CDR2 FQNEAQ come from the germline V gene (reference sequence). The CDR3 spans 14 residues. This chain's CDR3 is CASSPGSLAHEQYF. The DNA for the CDR3 is TGTGCCAGCAGCCCTGGGTCTCTAGCCCACGAGCAGTACTTC.

In its sample, this clonotype was seen many times. The gene calls are TRBV27 and TRBJ2-1; 16 bases match TRBD2. Per the germline V gene, CDR1 is MNHEY and CDR2 is SMNVEV (reference sequence). The V segment lost 6 bases and the J segment 2 bases; nucleotides outside the gene matches: 4. The CDR3 covers 17 residues. CDR3 DNA: TGTGCCAGCAGAGGGACTAGCGGGAGGGATCCCTACAATGAGCAGTTCTTC. Translated: CASRGTSGRDPYNEQFF.

CDR3 nucleotide sequence: TGTGCCAGCAGTTCCGACAAGGTGCGGGCGAACACCGGGGAGCTGTTTTTT. This sequence encodes CASSSDKVRANTGELFF. V and J are TRBV6-5 and TRBJ2-2, with D possibly TRBD2 on 5 matching bases. Trimming cost V 4 bases and J 0 bases, with 15 bases left between them. Germline V lookup: CDR1 MNHEY, CDR2 SVGAGI. CDR3 size: 17 residues.

J is TRBJ1-6 and V is TRBV5-1, with a tentative D call TRBD1 (5 bases). The CDR3 runs 15 residues. Germline CDR1 and CDR2: SGHRS and YFSETQ. Trimming removed 3 bases at V and 7 bases at J, with 14 bases between. The CDR3 loop reads CASSSAGTLNSPLHF. CDR3 sequence (DNA): TGCGCCAGCAGCTCCGCCGGGACCCTAAATTCACCCCTCCACTTT.

This clonotype was detected only a few times. V is TRBV6-2 or TRBV6-3 and J is TRBJ2-1, with a weak D call TRBD2 (6 bases). The CDR3 is 15 residues long. With 0 bases removed from V and 10 bases from J, the gap between germline ends came to 16 bases. Looked up from germline, CDR1 is MNHEY and CDR2 is SVGEGT. CDR3 in amino acids: CASSYSGAGGDEQFF. As DNA, the CDR3 is TGTGCCAGCAGTTACTCTGGGGCTGGCGGGGACGAGCAGTTCTTC.

There are many counts of this clonotype. The CDR3 here is CASSLTGNNQPQHF. The CDR3 nucleotides are TGTGCCAGCTCTCTAACAGGGAACAATCAGCCCCAGCATTTT. This chain joins TRBV18 and TRBJ1-5; weak D call: TRBD1 (6 bases). Germline assignment: CDR1 KGHSH and CDR2 LQKENI. The V end lost 6 bases, the J end lost 3 bases, and 12 bases lay between the germline ends. The CDR3 sequence is 14 residues long.

This clonotype appeared a few times. This chain joins TRBV19 and TRBJ1-2; TRBD1 agrees at 7 bases. J was trimmed by 3 bases and V by 6 bases; bases with no gene match: 13. CDR3 size: 16 residues. The germline CDR1 and CDR2 sequences are LNHDA and SQIVND (reference sequence). The CDR3: CASSLTGTEDHYGYTF. The CDR3 DNA follows: TGTGCCAGTAGCCTTACCGGGACAGAGGACCACTATGGCTACACCTTC.

The J gene is TRBJ2-7, the V gene TRBV6-1, with D perhaps TRBD1 (5 bases). V gave up 7 bases and J gave up 1 base, with 14 bases separating them. Per the germline V gene, CDR1 is MNHNS and CDR2 is SASEGT. The CDR3 is 14 amino acids. CDR3 in DNA: TGTGCCAGCAAAACAGGAATTATTTCCTACGAGCAGTACTTC. Translated, it gives CASKTGIISYEQYF.

This clonotype showed up just a few times. The chain uses TRBV7-9 and TRBJ2-1; 7 bases map to TRBD2. The CDR3 spans 17 residues. Per germline, CDR1 SEHNR and CDR2 FQNEAQ (reference sequence). V trimming: 2 bases; J trimming: 7 bases; junction bases outside the gene matches: 14. The CDR3 sequence: CASSLTRTVWGGNEQFF. CDR3 nucleotide sequence: TGTGCCAGCAGCTTAACTAGAACAGTCTGGGGGGGGAATGAGCAGTTCTTC.

Turning to this clonotype: This clone may be a read error of a much larger clone one base away. The rearrangement links TRBV6-1 to TRBJ1-1; 8 bases are a match to TRBD1. CDR1 is MNHNS, CDR2 SASEGT, per germline. The V segment lost 5 bases and the J segment 6 bases; nucleotides outside the gene matches: 8. The CDR3 spans 14 residues. The CDR3 reads CASSRQGIRAEAFF. CDR3 nucleotide sequence: TGTGCCAGCAGTCGACAGGGGATAAGAGCTGAAGCTTTCTTT.

In this sample, this clonotype turned up many times. This CDR3 reads CASSYDDPQNYGYTF. In DNA form, the CDR3 reads TGCGCCAGCAGCTATGATGATCCTCAGAACTATGGCTACACCTTC. V and J are TRBV5-1 and TRBJ1-2; no clear D. Looked up from germline, CDR1 is SGHRS and CDR2 is YFSETQ. This CDR3 is 15 amino acids long. V lost 3 bases and J 2 bases, leaving 14 bases between the germline ends.

This clonotype was counted ten times or more. The chain has TRBV5-1 and TRBJ2-7; D ambiguous. V was pared by 2 bases and J by 5 bases, with 14 bases between. The CDR3 consists of 14 residues. Germline V gives CDR1 SGHRS, CDR2 YFSETQ. In nucleotides, the CDR3 is TGCGCCAGCAGCTTCCATTCCGGAGAGGACGAGCAGTACTTC. Translated, it gives CASSFHSGEDEQYF.

The chain recombines TRBV20-1 with TRBJ2-3; D is ambiguous. The ends were cut back, 6 bases at V and 1 base at J, with 8 bases in the middle. This CDR3 comprises 12 residues. In germline, CDR1 is DFQATT, CDR2 SNEGSKA (reference sequence). CDR3 sequence (DNA): TGCAGTGCCTTCAGGCGCACAGATACGCAGTATTTT. Protein sequence: CSAFRRTDTQYF.

The chain uses TRBV10-2 and TRBJ2-1; 8 bases map to TRBD1. Germline CDR1 reads WSHSY; CDR2 reads SAAADI. J lost 5 bases, V lost 2 bases, and 8 bases had no gene match. The CDR3 extends over 16 amino acids. CDR3 in DNA: TGCGCCAGCAGTGAGGCTGACAGGGGTCGAGACAATGAGCAGTTCTTC. Its protein is CASSEADRGRDNEQFF.

This clonotype was counted between two and nine times. The chain couples TRBV7-3 to TRBJ2-1; D remains unclear. The CDR3 runs to 13 residues. Germline values: CDR1 SGHTA, CDR2 FQGTGA. Trimming took off 1 base at V and 7 bases at J, with 8 bases between the two ends. CDR3 in amino acids: CASSLIGNNEQFF. The CDR3 bases are TGTGCCAGCAGCTTAATCGGCAATAATGAGCAGTTCTTC.

J is TRBJ2-3 and V is TRBV9; D unresolved. The CDR3 is 13 amino acids. The germline V and J ends were trimmed by 0 bases and 2 bases, with 4 bases remaining between them. Germline values: CDR1 SGDLS, CDR2 YYNGEE. CDR3 DNA: TGTGCCAGCAGCGTAGCTCCCACAGATACGCAGTATTTT. This gives the protein CASSVAPTDTQYF.

Note on this clonotype: This may arise from a read error, as a much more abundant clone is one base away. The V call is TRBV28, the J call TRBJ1-2; no reliable D call. V dropped 4 bases and J dropped 5 bases, with 20 bases sitting between them. CDR1 is MDHEN, CDR2 SYDVKM, per germline. This CDR3 contains 16 residues. The CDR3 coding sequence is TGTGCCAGCAGTTCCCCCGGGCACACGAGCATATATGGCTACACCTTC. Translated, it gives CASSSPGHTSIYGYTF.

This clonotype was counted at least ten times. This rearrangement joins TRBV10-3 to TRBJ2-7; tentative D call: TRBD2 (6 bases). Deletions cut 4 bases from V and 4 bases from J, with 14 bases between. Germline CDR1 is ENHRY and CDR2 is SYGVKD. This CDR3 is 14 amino acids long. The CDR3 region has the DNA TGTGCCATCAGTGTAGGGACTGGGGCTTACGAGCAGTACTTC. Translated: CAISVGTGAYEQYF.

This clonotype was seen many times. The chain carries TRBV3-1 and TRBJ1-1; possibly TRBD1 for D (6 bases). Deletions cut 2 bases from V and 3 bases from J, with 16 bases between. Germline CDR1 LGHDT, CDR2 YNNKEL (reference sequence). This CDR3 spans 16 amino acids. The DNA of the CDR3 is TGTGCCAGCAGCCAATGGGATGGGGGCGGCGACACTGAAGCTTTCTTT. Its protein product is CASSQWDGGGDTEAFF.

This clonotype was picked up many times. At one boundary the junction diverges from the germline segment, which might be a read error. The chain combines TRBV27 with TRBJ2-5; D ambiguous. CDR1 MNHEY and CDR2 SMNVEV come from the germline V gene (reference sequence). CDR3 length equals 11 residues. The chain's CDR3 is CASSHQGTQYF. DNA of the CDR3: TGTGCCAGCAGTCACCAAGGGACCCAGTACTTC.

J is TRBJ1-4 and V is TRBV3-1, with 7 bases aligning to TRBD1. V shed 0 bases, J shed 4 bases, and the junction held 5 bases outside the gene matches. CDR3 length equals 16 residues. Germline CDR1 reads LGHDT; CDR2 reads YNNKEL (reference sequence). The CDR3 nucleotides are TGTGCCAGCAGCCAAGAGGCAGGGGGGTTTAATGAAAAACTGTTTTTT. Translation: CASSQEAGGFNEKLFF.

In regard to this clonotype: A much larger clone lies one base from this, so it may be a read error. The chain combines TRBV5-1 with TRBJ1-1, with D tentatively TRBD1 (6 bases). Germline V CDR1 and CDR2: SGHRS, YFSETQ. CDR3 length equals 13 residues. CDR3 region: CASRRGENTKAFF. In DNA, the CDR3 is TGCGCCAGCCGCAGGGGCGAGAACACTAAAGCTTTCTTT.

This clonotype was recorded many times. The chain employs TRBV18 and TRBJ1-6, with 7 bases matching TRBD1. With V trimmed by 3 bases and J by 6 bases, 2 bases remained unmatched. Germline V CDR1 and CDR2: KGHSH, LQKENI. The CDR3 runs 14 residues. The CDR3 reads CASSPGQRNSPLHF. In DNA form, the CDR3 reads TGTGCCAGCTCACCGGGACAGCGTAATTCACCCCTCCACTTT.

The V call is TRBV20-1, the J call TRBJ2-7; D is ambiguous. The CDR3 length is 14 residues. V was pared by 2 bases and J by 2 bases, with 13 bases between. Germline lookup yields CDR1 DFQATT and CDR2 SNEGSKA (reference sequence). The CDR3 DNA sequence: TGCAGTGCTAGAAAAATGGGCAGTACCTACGAGCAGTACTTC. Its protein is CSARKMGSTYEQYF.